This entry lists 5 T cell receptor beta chains sequenced from one sample in a study of graft-versus-host responses after intestinal transplantation. Sequencing used immunoSEQ multiplex PCR; TCRdb keeps in-frame clones, though not all of them. Among tens of thousands of clones listed, 55% to 70% were seen once. Source: alloreactive CD4+ T cells from a mixed lymphocyte reaction culture, taken before intestinal transplant. Subset defined: CFSE-low proliferating T cells sorted from roughly 6-day pre-transplant mixed lymphocyte reaction (GvH or HvG direction). The receptors come from a human patient who received an intestinal transplant.

V and J are TRBV9 and TRBJ2-4; D gene ambiguous. The CDR3 has 17 residues. CDR1 SGDLS and CDR2 YYNGEE come from the germline V gene. V was shortened by 0 bases and J by 0 bases, with 13 bases between the two germline ends. CDR3 sequence reads: CASSVGAGSLAKNIQYF. CDR3 DNA sequence: TGTGCCAGCAGCGTAGGGGCAGGTTCTTTAGCCAAAAACATTCAGTACTTC.

This clone was observed a single time. The CDR3 bases are TGTGCCAGCAGAACCTCATCTAACGAGCAGTACTTC. It is translated as CASRTSSNEQYF. The chain joins TRBV11-2 to TRBJ2-7, with D uncertain. V dropped 6 bases and J dropped 5 bases, with 11 bases sitting between them. The CDR3 runs 12 residues. The germline V gene encodes CDR1 SGHAT and CDR2 FQNNGV. The full variable domain, rest sourced from reference TRBV11-2 and TRBJ2-7, is EAGVAQSPRYKIIEKRQSVAFWCNPISGHATLYWYQQILGQGPKLLIQFQNNGVVDDSQLPKDRFSAERLKGVDSTLKIQPAKLEDSAVYLCASRTSSNEQYFGPGTRLTVT.

The chain has TRBV7-2 and TRBJ2-1; TRBD2 matches at 14 bases. With V trimmed by 5 bases and J by 7 bases, 4 bases remained unmatched. This CDR3 spans 15 amino acids. The germline V gene has CDR1 SGHTA and CDR2 FQGNSA. For the CDR3, the DNA is TGTGCCAGCAGCCGGACTAGCGGGGGGTGGAATGAGCAGTTCTTC. This encodes CASSRTSGGWNEQFF.

This clone was detected a few times. This chain uses TRBV28 with TRBJ1-2, with D possibly being TRBD1 (5 bases). The V gene lost 6 bases and the J gene lost 0 bases, with 11 bases spanning the gap. Germline CDR1 MDHEN, CDR2 SYDVKM. This CDR3 contains 14 residues. In nucleotides, the CDR3 is TGTGCCAGCAGAATCCAGGGTACTAACTATGGCTACACCTTC. Translating it yields CASRIQGTNYGYTF.

The rearrangement joins TRBV6-6 to TRBJ1-3, with TRBD1 as a possible D gene (6 bases). Looked up from germline, CDR1 is MNHNY and CDR2 is SVGAGI (reference sequence). This CDR3 spans 14 amino acids. The germline V and J ends were trimmed by 2 bases and 4 bases, with 9 bases remaining between them. CDR3 region: CASSYPGEGNTIYF. The CDR3 bases are TGTGCCAGCAGTTACCCAGGGGAAGGAAACACCATATATTTT.